A single sample is the source of the 13 T cell receptor beta chains below, sequenced in a study of T cell responses to AZD1222 COVID-19 vaccine. TCRdb's copy holds only in-frame clones and misses some; the assay was immunoSEQ multiplex PCR. Here the sample spans about 55,000 clones, around 90% being singletons. The sequencing used peripheral blood, collected on day 0 of AZD1222 vaccination. Every receptor here comes from an adult in good health.

This sequence joins TRBV5-1 and TRBJ2-1, with TRBD1 matching over 8 bases. Per germline, CDR1 SGHRS and CDR2 YFSETQ. The CDR3 is 14 residues long. V lost 4 bases, J lost 7 bases, and 7 bases stayed unmatched. Here the CDR3 reads CASSPRTGINEQFF. Written as DNA, the CDR3 is TGCGCCAGCAGCCCACGGACAGGGATTAATGAGCAGTTCTTC.

The chain is built from TRBV5-4 and TRBJ2-7; a weak D match, TRBD1 (6 bases). CDR1 is SGHNT and CDR2 is YYREEE in the germline V gene (reference sequence). The CDR3 loop spans 16 amino acids. Trimming left V 3 bases short and J 3 bases short, with 19 bases between. The CDR3 DNA sequence: TGTGCCAGCAGCTGGGGGAACCCCAGGGGCCACTACGAGCAGTACTTC. This gives the protein CASSWGNPRGHYEQYF.

This clone was recorded a few times. The V gene is TRBV7-8, the J gene TRBJ2-2; 7 bases fit TRBD1. The ends lost 2 bases at V and 3 bases at J; junction bases unmatched: 9. The germline V gene encodes CDR1 SGHVS and CDR2 FQNEAQ. This CDR3 spans 17 amino acids. The CDR3 nucleotides read TGTGCCAGCAGCTTACCCGTGGCAGGGGGTTACACCGGGGAGCTGTTTTTT. It codes for CASSLPVAGGYTGELFF.

The chain is built from TRBV6-5 and TRBJ2-7; TRBD2 agrees at 10 bases. Germline V gives CDR1 MNHEY, CDR2 SVGAGI. There are 16 residues in the CDR3. V lost 1 base and J lost 3; bases outside the gene matches: 6. The CDR3 DNA reads TGTGCCAGCAGTTACTGGACAGCTAGCGGGAGCTACGAGCAGTACTTC. It encodes CASSYWTASGSYEQYF.

J is TRBJ2-2 and V is TRBV3-1 (or the pseudogene TRBV3-2), with D hard to call. This CDR3 is built from 13 residues. The germline gives CDR1 LGHDT, CDR2 YNNKEL (reference sequence). Trimming stripped 2 bases from V and 3 bases from J, with 4 bases between. CDR3 bases: TGTGCCAGCAGCCAAACAGACACCGGGGAGCTGTTTTTT. As protein: CASSQTDTGELFF.

The chain couples TRBV18 to TRBJ1-4; D ambiguous. CDR3 length: 13 residues. Trimming took off 6 bases at V and 0 bases at J, with 5 bases between the two ends. The germline gives CDR1 KGHSH, CDR2 LQKENI. This CDR3 is CASSAATNEKLFF. The CDR3 nucleotides read TGTGCCAGCTCGGCAGCAACTAATGAAAAACTGTTTTTT.

This chain links TRBV5-1 with TRBJ2-1; D not certain. Deletions cut 0 bases from V and 5 bases from J, with 6 bases between. This CDR3 spans 13 amino acids. Germline CDR1 reads SGHRS; CDR2 reads YFSETQ. The CDR3 region is CASSLGVDNEQFF. The DNA of the CDR3 is TGCGCCAGCAGCTTGGGGGTGGACAATGAGCAGTTCTTC.

This clone was counted a single time. The CDR3 reads CASRPDRGLSNEKLFF. CDR3 coding DNA: TGTGCCAGCAGACCCGACAGGGGGCTGTCTAATGAAAAACTGTTTTTT. V usage is TRBV2 and J usage is TRBJ1-4; 10 bases are a match to TRBD1. CDR1 and CDR2 (germline): SNHLY, FYNNEI. V lost 6 bases, J lost 3 bases, and 7 bases stayed unmatched. The CDR3 totals 16 residues.

This chain uses TRBV13 with TRBJ2-7; D is possibly TRBD2 (5 bases). Germline CDR1 is PRHDT and CDR2 is FYEKMQ (reference sequence). The CDR3 is 13 residues long. V was clipped by 4 bases and J by 2 bases, with 9 bases between them. CDR3 in amino acids: CASSWRGPYEQYF. Here the CDR3 DNA reads TGTGCCAGCAGCTGGAGAGGGCCCTACGAGCAGTACTTC.

The CDR3: CASSWGGGGHATNEKLFF. CDR3 coding DNA: TGTGCCAGCAGTTGGGGGGGCGGAGGACATGCAACTAATGAAAAACTGTTTTTT. The chain is built from TRBV28 and TRBJ1-4; maybe TRBD1 (6 bases). The ends were cut back, 4 bases at V and 0 bases at J, with 18 bases in the middle. This CDR3 spans 18 amino acids. CDR1 and CDR2 (germline): MDHEN, SYDVKM.

This clone was observed a handful of times. This sequence joins TRBV11-1 and TRBJ1-3; 7 bases map to TRBD1. CDR1 is SGHAT and CDR2 is FQDESV in the germline V gene (reference sequence). The length of the CDR3 is 14 residues. V lost 5 bases to trimming and J lost 7 bases; unmatched junction nucleotides: 8. The CDR3 loop reads CASSARTGWNTIYF. The CDR3 coding sequence is TGTGCCAGCAGCGCCCGGACAGGCTGGAACACCATATATTTT.

This chain links TRBV3-1 (or the pseudogene TRBV3-2) with TRBJ1-4; D unresolved. Per the germline V gene, CDR1 is LGHDT and CDR2 is YNNKEL (reference sequence). There are 14 residues in the CDR3. V dropped 2 bases and J dropped 8 bases, with 12 bases sitting between them. This chain's CDR3 is CASSQKRDIEKLFF. The CDR3 region has the DNA TGTGCCAGCAGCCAAAAACGTGACATCGAAAAACTGTTTTTT.

This clone was counted once. This chain connects TRBV7-8 to TRBJ1-6, with a tentative D call TRBD1 (5 bases). CDR3 length equals 16 residues. Germline V gene sequence: CDR1 SGHVS, CDR2 FQNEAQ. V lost 1 base and J lost 9, with 16 bases in between. The CDR3 DNA sequence: TGTGCCAGCAGCTTAGGGTCGGCAGGGAGCGTTTCACCCCTCCACTTT. This codes for CASSLGSAGSVSPLHF.